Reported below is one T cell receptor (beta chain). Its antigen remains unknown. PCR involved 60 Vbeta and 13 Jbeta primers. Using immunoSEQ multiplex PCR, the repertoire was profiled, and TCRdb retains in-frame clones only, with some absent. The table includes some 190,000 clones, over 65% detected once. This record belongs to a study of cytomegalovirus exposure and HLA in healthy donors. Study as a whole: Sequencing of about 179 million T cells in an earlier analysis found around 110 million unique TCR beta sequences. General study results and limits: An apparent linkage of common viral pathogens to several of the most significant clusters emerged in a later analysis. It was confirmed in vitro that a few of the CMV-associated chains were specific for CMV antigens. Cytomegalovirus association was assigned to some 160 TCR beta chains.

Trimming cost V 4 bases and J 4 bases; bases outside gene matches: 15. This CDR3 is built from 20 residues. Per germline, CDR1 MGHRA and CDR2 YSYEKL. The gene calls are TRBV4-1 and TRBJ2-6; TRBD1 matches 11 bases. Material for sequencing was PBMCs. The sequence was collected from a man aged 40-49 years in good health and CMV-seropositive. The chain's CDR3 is CASSPSFRGQGASGANVLTF. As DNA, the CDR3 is TGCGCCAGCAGCCCCTCCTTTAGAGGACAGGGGGCCTCAGGGGCCAACGTCCTGACTTTC.